This TCR beta chain is drawn from a study of molecular identifiers for immune sequencing clone quantification. The CDR3 runs to 16 residues. Germline V gives CDR1 DFQATT, CDR2 SNEGSKA (reference sequence). The V gene lost 4 bases and the J gene lost 2 bases, with 21 bases spanning the gap. The use of previously described methods and listed TCR primers produced the bulk TCR libraries. Via MiXCR, TCRdb re-called the PCR reads, giving one row per CDR3 protein. This table holds 400,000 to 600,000 distinct CDR3 sequences, about 20% found once. With 10%, 30% or 50% of RNA, about 19,000 to 1,000,000 naive CD8 T cells were sequenced.

The V gene is TRBV20-1, the J gene TRBJ2-7; TRBD1 or TRBD2 may be the D gene (6 bases each). This sequence was found in a human donor in good health. Some libraries in this study had Jurkat cell RNA spiked in. What was sequenced was naive CD8+ T cells from blood, with Jurkat cell RNA spiked in. The subset was: FACS-sorted CD8+CD4-CCR7+CD45RA+ naive T cells. As DNA, the CDR3 is TGCAGTGCTACACACCACGGGGGACAACGGCCCTACGAGCAGTACTTC. Translation gives CSATHHGGQRPYEQYF.